The rows below give T cell receptor beta chains drawn from one sample of a study of identical twins. In TCRdb, the 5' RACE reads were re-called with MiXCR into one record per CDR3 protein. The sample shows some 660,000 distinct CDR3 sequences, over 8.5% of them seen only once. This same sample was also part of a study on yellow fever vaccine responses in identical twins.

The sequenced sample was PBMCs. Receptors originate from a woman under 30 in good health. CDR3s include the opening cysteine and the closing phenylalanine or tryptophan. Each record gives: clone size, J gene, D gene, V gene, CDR3 DNA, CDR3 protein. D genes are given only for firm matches. The listing skips clone size in some rows; elsewhere it reads once, few, many or a size class.

-,TRBJ2-6,TRBD1,TRBV12-3/TRBV12-4,TGTGCCAGCAGTTTAGGGCCAGGGGGTATTTCTGGGGCCAACGTCCTGACTTTC,CASSLGPGGISGANVLTF
few,TRBJ2-2,-,TRBV20-1,TGCAGTGCTAGCCCCGGGGGCAGTCTGGGCGGGGAGCTGTTTTTT,CSASPGGSLGGELFF
few,TRBJ2-3,TRBD1,TRBV7-3,TGTGCCAGCAGCCCGGGACAGGGTAAATATACGCAGTATTTT,CASSPGQGKYTQYF
few,TRBJ2-1,TRBD2,TRBV3-1,TGTGCCAGCAGCCAACACATGGGACTAGCGGGGGGGGATAATGAGCAGTTCTTC,CASSQHMGLAGGDNEQFF
-,TRBJ2-7,TRBD1,TRBV28,TGTGCCAGCAGGACCAGGGGGTACGAGCAGTACTTC,CASRTRGYEQYF
-,TRBJ2-1,-,TRBV7-8,TGTGCCAGCAGCACCCGTATGGGGGCCCACTACAATGAGCAGTTCTTC,CASSTRMGAHYNEQFF
-,TRBJ2-3,-,TRBV7-9,TGTGCCAGCAGCTTATGGGATGCAGATACGCAGTATTTT,CASSLWDADTQYF
few,TRBJ2-3,TRBD2,TRBV9,TGTGCCAGCAGCCCGATGCCAGGACTAGCGAGCACAGATACGCAGTATTTT,CASSPMPGLASTDTQYF
few,TRBJ2-6,TRBD2,TRBV20-1,TGCAGTGCTACCCCTGGGGGGGTTACTGGGGCCAACGTCCTGACTTTC,CSATPGGVTGANVLTF
-,TRBJ2-2,TRBD2,TRBV11-2,TGTGCCAGCAGCTTAAGATATAAGGAACTAGCGCGCACCGGGGAGCTGTTTTTT,CASSLRYKELARTGELFF
-,TRBJ1-1,-,TRBV7-8,TGTGCCAGCAGCACGGACGGCTTATTGAACACTGAAGCTTTCTTT,CASSTDGLLNTEAFF
-,TRBJ2-7,-,TRBV27,TGTGCCAGCGCTCCCCAAAGCTGGAGGGACGAGCAGTACTTC,CASAPQSWRDEQYF
few,TRBJ2-5,TRBD2,TRBV11-1,TGTGCCAGCAGCACCAGAAGACTAGCGGGAGGTTTAGGCGCGACCCAGTACTTC,CASSTRRLAGGLGATQYF
-,TRBJ1-2,-,TRBV4-3,TGCGCCAGCAGCCAAGTTGGGGGTTACGGCTACACCTTC,CASSQVGGYGYTF
many,TRBJ2-1,TRBD2,TRBV5-1,TGCGCCAGCAGCAACGCTCTAGCGGGAGCTTACAATGAGCAGTTCTTC,CASSNALAGAYNEQFF
few,TRBJ2-7,-,TRBV12-3/TRBV12-4,TGTGCCAGCAGCCCTAGGAGCGGGTCCTCCTACGAGCAGTACTTC,CASSPRSGSSYEQYF
many,TRBJ1-4,-,TRBV20-1,TGCAGTGCTAGATTCGGGCAGGCAACAACTAATGAAAAACTGTTTTTT,CSARFGQATTNEKLFF
many,TRBJ2-2,-,TRBV12-3/TRBV12-4,TGTGCCAGCAGTTTAGGAGGTGGCGGGGAGCTGTTTTTT,CASSLGGGGELFF
few,TRBJ2-1,-,TRBV6-6,TGTGCCAGCAGTTACACAGATTATCAGTTCTTC,CASSYTDYQFF
-,TRBJ2-1,-,TRBV5-1,TGCGCCAGCAGCTTGCAGACAGGTTACAATGAGCAGTTCTTC,CASSLQTGYNEQFF
many,TRBJ1-1,-,TRBV12-3/TRBV12-4,TGTGCCAGCAGTCTTACGACGGGGCCCCGAGGTGAAGCTTTCTTT,CASSLTTGPRGEAFF
many,TRBJ2-7,-,TRBV12-3/TRBV12-4,TGTGCCAGCAGCGGCAGGGGTACCTACGAGCAGTACTTC,CASSGRGTYEQYF
-,TRBJ2-1,TRBD1,TRBV6-1,TGTGCCGCGAACCCCAGGGACAGGGGTTTGAATGAGCAGTTCTTC,CAANPRDRGLNEQFF
many,TRBJ1-5,-,TRBV10-3,TGTGCCATCACCGAGGACACGAATCAGCCCCAGCATTTT,CAITEDTNQPQHF
-,TRBJ2-2,TRBD2,TRBV29-1,TGCAGCGTTGGTGGGACTAGCGGGGGGGGGACCGGGGAGCTGTTTTTT,CSVGGTSGGGTGELFF
-,TRBJ2-5,-,TRBV11-3,TGTGCCAGCAAGTTTAGGGGGGCTAGGGAGACCCAGTACTTC,CASKFRGARETQYF
-,TRBJ2-2,-,TRBV12-3/TRBV12-4,TGTGCCAGCAGTTTATTGGTTTATTCCGGGGAGCTGTTTTTT,CASSLLVYSGELFF
-,TRBJ2-4,TRBD2,TRBV7-2,TGTGCCAGCAGCTTAAGCGGGACTAGCGGCGTAGCCAAAAACATTCAGTACTTC,CASSLSGTSGVAKNIQYF
-,TRBJ1-1,TRBD1,TRBV5-1,TGCGCCAGCAGCACCGGGACAGGTGAAGCTTTCTTT,CASSTGTGEAFF
few,TRBJ2-7,TRBD1,TRBV6-2/TRBV6-3,TGTGCCAGCAGTTACTCAGCGGACAGGAACTCCTACGAGCAGTACTTC,CASSYSADRNSYEQYF
few,TRBJ2-2,-,TRBV5-1,TGCGCCAGCAGCTTGGGACGGGGGCCCTCGAACACCGGGGAGCTGTTTTTT,CASSLGRGPSNTGELFF
few,TRBJ2-3,TRBD2,TRBV20-1,TGCAGTGCTAAACCCGCTAGCGGGGGGGCCATGGATACGCAGTATTTT,CSAKPASGGAMDTQYF
-,TRBJ2-1,TRBD2,TRBV4-3,TGCGCCAGCAGCCAAGACAATTCAGCGGGGGCCTACAATGAGCAGTTCTTC,CASSQDNSAGAYNEQFF
few,TRBJ2-1,TRBD1,TRBV7-2,TGTGCCAGCAGCCTCACAGGGGCGCGGTTCTGGTTCTTC,CASSLTGARFWFF
many,TRBJ2-2,-,TRBV4-3,TGCGCCAGCAGCCAAGAAGACCGAACCGGGGAGCTGTTTTTT,CASSQEDRTGELFF
few,TRBJ2-5,TRBD1,TRBV7-2,TGTGCCAGCAGCTTAGGACAGGGGGAGTCCCAAGAGACCCAGTACTTC,CASSLGQGESQETQYF
many,TRBJ2-1,TRBD2,TRBV11-2,TGTGCCAGCAGCGCGGGAGGGGTTGATGAGCAGTTCTTC,CASSAGGVDEQFF